The next 10 T cell receptor beta chains were all read from a single sample in a study of early T cells in non-severe SARS-CoV-2 infection. TCRdb re-called the 5' RACE reads through MiXCR, storing one row per CDR3 protein. The repertoire consists of tens of thousands of distinct CDR3 sequences, with around an eighth occurring once and the leading ten covering roughly 4%. Sequencing input: whole blood. The receptors originated from an adult who was a healthcare worker with PCR-confirmed SARS-CoV-2 infection or an uninfected control (not recorded which).

This rearrangement joins TRBV6-5 to TRBJ2-1; 7 positions match TRBD2. In germline, CDR1 is MNHEY, CDR2 SVGAGI. The J segment lost 2 bases and the V segment lost 6 bases, leaving 1 base of the junction unmatched. The length of the CDR3 is 13 residues. The CDR3 loop is CASSGLAYNEQFF. The CDR3 DNA reads as TGTGCCAGCAGCGGACTAGCCTACAATGAGCAGTTCTTC.

This clonotype was counted many times. The gene calls are TRBV3-1 and TRBJ1-5; no definite D call. Germline V gives CDR1 LGHDT, CDR2 YNNKEL (reference sequence). The V end was cut by 1 base, the J end by 6 bases, with 10 bases between. The CDR3 spans 14 residues. The CDR3 protein is CASSQVGHGQPQHF. In nucleotides, the CDR3 is TGTGCCAGCAGCCAAGTCGGGCACGGTCAGCCCCAGCATTTT.

V is TRBV6-1 and J is TRBJ2-4; D perhaps matches TRBD1 (5 bases). The CDR3 runs to 13 residues. Trimming took 6 bases from V and 10 from J, leaving 16 bases between them. Germline values: CDR1 MNHNS, CDR2 SASEGT. CDR3 region: CASSARERRIQYF. CDR3 DNA: TGTGCCAGCAGCGCCAGGGAACGAAGGATTCAGTACTTC.

In its sample, this clonotype was seen many times. CDR3 sequence: CASSETGVYEQYF. The CDR3 DNA follows: TGTGCCAGCAGTGAGACAGGGGTCTACGAGCAGTACTTC. V and J are TRBV5-4 and TRBJ2-7; 8 bases map to TRBD1. Germline CDR1 and CDR2: SGHNT and YYREEE (reference sequence). This CDR3 spans 13 amino acids. The ends lost 5 bases at V and 3 bases at J; junction bases unmatched: 4.

This chain links TRBV7-2 with TRBJ1-1, with D tentatively TRBD1 (5 bases). Germline V gene lookup returns CDR1 SGHTA and CDR2 FQGNSA. V was trimmed by 3 bases and J by 5 bases, leaving 13 bases between them. There are 14 residues in the CDR3. The CDR3: CASSLAGGYTEAFF. The CDR3, as DNA: TGTGCCAGCAGCTTGGCTGGGGGGTATACTGAAGCTTTCTTT.

There are a few counts of this clonotype. The chain is built from TRBV5-1 and TRBJ2-5; no reliable D call. The CDR3 has 16 amino acids. Germline CDR1 and CDR2: SGHRS and YFSETQ. Trimming took 0 bases from V and 2 from J, leaving 14 bases between them. The CDR3: CASSLEAQPVQETQYF. CDR3 nucleotides: TGCGCCAGCAGCTTGGAGGCACAGCCAGTACAAGAGACCCAGTACTTC. Drawing the rest from reference TRBV5-1 and TRBJ2-5, the complete variable domain is KAGVTQTPRYLIKTRGQQVTLSCSPISGHRSVSWYQQTPGQGLQFLFEYFSETQRNKGNFPGRFSGRQFSNSRSEMNVSTLELGDSALYLCASSLEAQPVQETQYFGPGTRLLVL.

V and J are TRBV20-1 and TRBJ1-1; no firm D call. CDR3 length: 15 residues. Looked up from germline, CDR1 is DFQATT and CDR2 is SNEGSKA (reference sequence). Trimming took 1 base from V and 0 from J, leaving 12 bases between them. CDR3 amino acids: CSARAVRTMNTEAFF. The DNA of the CDR3 is TGCAGTGCTAGAGCGGTGCGGACGATGAACACTGAAGCTTTCTTT.

This clonotype was recorded many times. V gene TRBV27 combines with J gene TRBJ1-1; 10 bases are a match to TRBD1. The V gene's germline CDR1 is MNHEY and CDR2 SMNVEV (reference sequence). CDR3 length equals 16 residues. J was trimmed by 2 bases and V by 5 bases; bases with no gene match: 8. This chain's CDR3 is CASSPGQGVFNTEAFF. As DNA, the CDR3 is TGTGCCAGCAGTCCCGGACAGGGGGTTTTTAACACTGAAGCTTTCTTT.

This clonotype was recorded at least ten times. The rearrangement links TRBV20-1 to TRBJ2-5; 8 bases map to TRBD2. CDR1 DFQATT and CDR2 SNEGSKA come from the germline V gene (reference sequence). The CDR3 contains 18 residues. J gave up 3 bases and V 2 bases, and 17 bases lay outside the gene matches. CDR3 loop: CSARPAGAQSTNKETQYF. In nucleotides, the CDR3 is TGCAGTGCTAGACCAGCGGGGGCCCAATCCACGAACAAAGAGACCCAGTACTTC.

This clonotype was counted between two and nine times. An end of the junction does not agree with germline; a read error may underlie this. The rearrangement uses TRBV20-1 and TRBJ2-1; 15 bases match TRBD2. Germline CDR1 and CDR2: DFQATT and SNEGSKA (reference sequence). The CDR3 length is 14 residues. The CDR3 region has the DNA TGCAGTGCCCCTCCCCCGGGACTAGCGGGAGGTCCAATCTTC. Translating it yields CSAPPPGLAGGPIF.